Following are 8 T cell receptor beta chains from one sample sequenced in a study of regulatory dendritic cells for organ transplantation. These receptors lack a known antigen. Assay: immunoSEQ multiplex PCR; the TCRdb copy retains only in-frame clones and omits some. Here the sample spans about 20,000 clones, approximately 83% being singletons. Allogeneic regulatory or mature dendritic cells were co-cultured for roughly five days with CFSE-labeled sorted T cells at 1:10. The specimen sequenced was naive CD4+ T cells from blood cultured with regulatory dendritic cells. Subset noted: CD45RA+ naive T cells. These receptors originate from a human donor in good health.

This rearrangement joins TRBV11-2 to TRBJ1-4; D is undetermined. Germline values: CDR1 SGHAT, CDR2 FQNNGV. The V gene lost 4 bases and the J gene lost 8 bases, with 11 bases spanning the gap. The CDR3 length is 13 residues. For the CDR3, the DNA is TGTGCCAGCAGCTCCCCCTCCCAGGAAAAACTGTTTTTT. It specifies CASSSPSQEKLFF. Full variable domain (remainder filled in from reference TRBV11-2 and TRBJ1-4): EAGVAQSPRYKIIEKRQSVAFWCNPISGHATLYWYQQILGQGPKLLIQFQNNGVVDDSQLPKDRFSAERLKGVDSTLKIQPAKLEDSAVYLCASSSPSQEKLFFGSGTQLSVL.

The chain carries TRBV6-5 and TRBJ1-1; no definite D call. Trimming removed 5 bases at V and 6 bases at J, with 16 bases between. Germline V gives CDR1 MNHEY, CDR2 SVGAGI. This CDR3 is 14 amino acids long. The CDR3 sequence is CASSRPAGFPEAFF. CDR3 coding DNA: TGTGCCAGCAGTCGCCCTGCGGGTTTCCCTGAAGCTTTCTTT.

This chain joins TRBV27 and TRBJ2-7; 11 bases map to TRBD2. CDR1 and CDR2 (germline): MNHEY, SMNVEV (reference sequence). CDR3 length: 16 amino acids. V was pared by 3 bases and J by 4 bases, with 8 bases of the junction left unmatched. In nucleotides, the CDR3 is TGTGCCAGCAGTTTCTCGCGACTAGCGGGACTGTACGAGCAGTACTTC. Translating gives CASSFSRLAGLYEQYF.

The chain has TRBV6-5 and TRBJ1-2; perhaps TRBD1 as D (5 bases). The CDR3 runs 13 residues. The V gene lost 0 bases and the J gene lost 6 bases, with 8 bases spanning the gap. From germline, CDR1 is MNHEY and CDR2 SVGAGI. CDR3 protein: CASSYSTAHGYTF. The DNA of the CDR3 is TGTGCCAGCAGTTACTCGACAGCCCATGGCTACACCTTC.

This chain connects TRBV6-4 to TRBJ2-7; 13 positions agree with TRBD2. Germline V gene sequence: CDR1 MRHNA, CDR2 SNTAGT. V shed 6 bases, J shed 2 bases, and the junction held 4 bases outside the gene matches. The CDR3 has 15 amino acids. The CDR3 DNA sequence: TGTGCCAGCAGCTCACTAGCGGGAGGGGCCTACGAGCAGTACTTC. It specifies CASSSLAGGAYEQYF.

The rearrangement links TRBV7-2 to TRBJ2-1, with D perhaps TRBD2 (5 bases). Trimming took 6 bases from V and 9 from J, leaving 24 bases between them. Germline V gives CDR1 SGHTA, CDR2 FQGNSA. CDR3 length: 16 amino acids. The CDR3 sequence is CASSFNLGGPGGEQFF. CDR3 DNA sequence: TGTGCCAGCAGTTTCAACCTAGGAGGCCCTGGCGGTGAGCAGTTCTTC.

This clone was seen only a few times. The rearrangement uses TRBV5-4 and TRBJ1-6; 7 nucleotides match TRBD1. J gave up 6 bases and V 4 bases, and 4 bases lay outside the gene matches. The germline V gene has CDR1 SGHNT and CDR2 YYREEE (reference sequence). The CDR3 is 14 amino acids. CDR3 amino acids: CASSNRDSNSPLHF. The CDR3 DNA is TGTGCCAGCAGCAACCGGGACAGTAATTCACCCCTCCACTTT.

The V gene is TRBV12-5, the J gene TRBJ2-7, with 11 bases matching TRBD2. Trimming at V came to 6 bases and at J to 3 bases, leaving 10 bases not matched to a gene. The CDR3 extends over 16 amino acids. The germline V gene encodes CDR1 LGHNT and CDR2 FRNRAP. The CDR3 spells CASGVGLAGGNYEQYF. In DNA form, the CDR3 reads TGTGCTAGTGGGGTCGGGCTAGCGGGAGGAAACTACGAGCAGTACTTC.